Detailed here is one TCR beta chain. Its specificity is unknown. Sequencing was at deep level. The protocol was immunoSEQ multiplex PCR, while the TCRdb copy is restricted to in-frame clones and leaves out a portion. The sample comprises over 400,000 clones, approximately 84% of which are singletons, and about 13% rests with the top ten. This CDR3 region has 12 residues. Trimming took off 3 bases at V and 7 bases at J, with 10 bases between the two ends. CDR1 and CDR2 from the germline V gene are MNHEY and SMNVEV (reference sequence). The data were obtained in a study of shared clonotypes between healthy human individuals. Findings of the study overall: Read depth was anticipated to influence clonotype sharing among donors.

There were only Caucasian adults among the donors, and all lived in Nashville, Tennessee. The chain is built from TRBV27 and TRBJ2-7; tentatively, D is TRBD1 or TRBD2 (5 bases each). This TCR was sampled from a middle-aged woman in good health. Some clones in this sample may be carry-over from other donors' samples. The sample was PBMCs. The CDR3 region has the DNA TGTGCCAGCAGTTTTCAGGGCGGGGAGCAGTACTTC. Residues: CASSFQGGEQYF.